This T cell receptor (beta chain) is from a study of siplizumab effects on memory and regulatory T cells. Study-wide results and caveats: Sequences below about 10^-5 frequency were poorly captured, and few alloreactive clones mapped to unstimulated subsets.

V was cut by 4 bases and J by 1 base, with 27 bases left in between. This CDR3 spans 19 amino acids. The germline gives CDR1 SGDLS, CDR2 YYNGEE. On this clone itself: Its antigen is currently unknown.

The assay was immunoSEQ multiplex PCR, and TCRdb's table has in-frame clones only and misses some. Of approximately 94,000 clones in the sample, about 94% were seen once. The rearrangement links TRBV9 to TRBJ2-7, with D perhaps assigned TRBD1 or TRBD2 (5 bases each). The receptor's source is a human donor in good health. Material: non-Treg CD4+ T cells sorted from blood. CDR3 nucleotides: TGTGCCAGCAGCCCTATCCCCCGGGACCCCAGGACCGCGTCCTACGAGCAGTACTTC. It codes for CASSPIPRDPRTASYEQYF.